Listed below are T cell receptor beta chains from one sample, sequenced in a study of blood T cells in healthy people across ages. TCRdb itself ran the 5' RACE reads through MiXCR, one entry per CDR3 protein. This table holds 700,000 to 850,000 distinct CDR3 sequences, 53% found once. Sequencing was carried out using blood. These receptor sequences come from a man at least 80 years old in good health. Both conserved end residues are part of each CDR3. The order of the fields is D gene, clone size, V gene, J gene, CDR3 protein, CDR3 DNA. The D gene is left open where the match is weak. Size tells how often a clone was seen (once, few, many) or the class of an expanded clone, and some rows leave it out.

D: .; size: .; V: TRBV9; J: TRBJ2-1; CDR3: CASSVFKGSEQFF; DNA: TGTGCCAGCAGCGTATTCAAAGGGAGTGAGCAGTTCTTC
D: TRBD1; size: .; V: TRBV7-9; J: TRBJ2-3; CDR3: CASSHRQGLLGYAYF; DNA: TGTGCCAGCAGCCACCGACAGGGTTTACTGGGATACGCGTATTTT
D: TRBD2; size: .; V: TRBV11-2; J: TRBJ2-1; CDR3: CASSARTSGSRYNEQFF; DNA: TGTGCCAGCAGCGCGCGGACTAGCGGGAGTCGGTACAATGAGCAGTTCTTC
D: TRBD1; size: .; V: TRBV18; J: TRBJ1-2; CDR3: CASSLGDRTNYGYTF; DNA: TGTGCCAGCTCACTCGGGGACAGAACTAACTATGGCTACACCTTC
D: .; size: few; V: TRBV6-1; J: TRBJ2-5; CDR3: CASSDRTGRETQYF; DNA: TGTGCCAGCAGTGATCGGACGGGTCGGGAGACCCAGTACTTC
D: .; size: .; V: TRBV28; J: TRBJ2-1; CDR3: CATLGTYNEQFF; DNA: TGTGCCACCCTCGGAACCTACAATGAGCAGTTCTTC
D: TRBD2; size: .; V: TRBV10-3; J: TRBJ2-7; CDR3: CAISGEGFRRGEQYF; DNA: TGTGCCATCAGTGGGGAGGGTTTCAGGCGAGGTGAGCAGTACTTC
D: TRBD1; size: .; V: TRBV5-1; J: TRBJ2-1; CDR3: CASSSDRANEQFF; DNA: TGCGCCAGCAGCTCCGACAGGGCTAATGAGCAGTTCTTC
D: TRBD1; size: .; V: TRBV7-2; J: TRBJ1-4; CDR3: CASSQGQAGNEKLFF; DNA: TGTGCCAGCAGCCAGGGACAGGCTGGTAATGAAAAACTGTTTTTT
D: .; size: few; V: TRBV10-3; J: TRBJ1-6; CDR3: CAIRSRETASSPLHF; DNA: TGTGCCATCAGATCGCGGGAGACGGCTAGTTCACCCCTCCACTTT
D: TRBD1; size: few; V: TRBV5-1; J: TRBJ1-2; CDR3: CASSSMTGSYGYTF; DNA: TGCGCCAGCAGCTCTATGACAGGGAGCTATGGCTACACCTTC
D: .; size: few; V: TRBV20-1; J: TRBJ2-4; CDR3: CSARNLGAGEQYF; DNA: TGCAGTGCTAGAAATCTTGGAGCTGGTGAGCAGTACTTC
D: TRBD2; size: .; V: TRBV5-1; J: TRBJ2-1; CDR3: CASSFGLTSGSDEQFF; DNA: TGCGCCAGCAGCTTTGGGTTGACTAGCGGGAGCGATGAGCAGTTCTTC
D: .; size: few; V: TRBV7-2; J: TRBJ2-7; CDR3: CASSLVAGTVSYEQYF; DNA: TGTGCCAGCAGCTTAGTCGCGGGAACTGTCTCCTACGAGCAGTACTTC
D: .; size: .; V: TRBV9; J: TRBJ2-1; CDR3: CASQLLSTSYNEQFF; DNA: TGTGCCAGCCAACTCCTTTCCACCTCCTACAATGAGCAGTTCTTC
D: TRBD1; size: .; V: TRBV7-9; J: TRBJ1-5; CDR3: CASSLSRGQWSNQPQHF; DNA: TGTGCCAGCAGCTTATCTCGGGGACAGTGGAGCAATCAGCCCCAGCATTTT
D: .; size: few; V: TRBV3-1; J: TRBJ1-2; CDR3: CASSLRETYGYTF; DNA: TGTGCCAGCAGCCTACGGGAAACCTATGGCTACACCTTC
D: TRBD2; size: .; V: TRBV3-1; J: TRBJ2-7; CDR3: CASSQGWTSGGYNEQYF; DNA: TGTGCCAGCAGCCAAGGGTGGACTAGCGGGGGATACAATGAGCAGTACTTC
D: TRBD2; size: .; V: TRBV29-1; J: TRBJ2-1; CDR3: CSVGWVAGPYNEQFF; DNA: TGCAGCGTTGGGTGGGTAGCGGGGCCCTACAATGAGCAGTTCTTC
D: TRBD2; size: few; V: TRBV9; J: TRBJ2-5; CDR3: CASSPSSRASGIVWETQYF; DNA: TGTGCCAGCAGCCCCTCCTCCAGGGCTAGCGGGATCGTTTGGGAGACCCAGTACTTC
D: .; size: .; V: TRBV29-1; J: TRBJ1-2; CDR3: CSVEDAGGRGYTF; DNA: TGCAGCGTTGAAGATGCGGGGGGACGCGGCTACACCTTC
D: .; size: .; V: TRBV7-3; J: TRBJ2-3; CDR3: CASSLRAPGRVSSDTQYF; DNA: TGTGCCAGCAGCTTAAGGGCCCCGGGACGAGTTAGCAGCGATACGCAGTATTTT
D: .; size: .; V: TRBV5-1; J: TRBJ2-7; CDR3: CASSSSRTVTYEQYF; DNA: TGCGCCAGCAGCTCTTCTCGGACAGTGACCTACGAGCAATACTTC
D: .; size: .; V: TRBV4-1; J: TRBJ1-4; CDR3: CASSHQTEKLFF; DNA: TGCGCCAGCAGCCACCAGACGGAAAAACTGTTTTTT
D: .; size: .; V: TRBV5-1; J: TRBJ2-5; CDR3: CASSLTGSEKETQYF; DNA: TGCGCCAGCAGTTTGACAGGTTCCGAAAAAGAGACCCAGTACTTC